Below, one T cell receptor beta chain is given with its context. Its antigen remains unknown. Clones were read by immunoSEQ multiplex PCR, and TCRdb kept only the in-frame ones, dropping some. The sample lists about 350,000 clones, 80% to 90% seen once, with around 11% in the top ten. The entry originates in a study of Ad26.COV2.S vaccination and SARS-CoV-2 variants. Study information: Dosing was one shot or two shots 56 days apart. Study observations and caveats: It was reported that spike-specific CD8+ and CD4+ T cell responses were substantially broad after vaccination.

Looked up from germline, CDR1 is MNHEY and CDR2 is SVGEGT. CDR3 length: 13 amino acids. V lost 0 bases to trimming and J lost 3 bases, with 6 bases between them. This sample's treatment: some 19 received Ad26.COV2.S at low or high dose, single or two shots; several received placebo; per-sample allocation not given. Specimens were obtained on day 63 following the first vaccine or placebo injection. The sample came from a Boston adult aged 18-55 years. The administered vaccine (an Ad26 vector) expressed Wuhan-strain SARS-CoV-2 spike. The source of this sequence is a person aged 18-60 years who received the Ad26.COV2.S COVID-19 vaccine or a placebo. The sequenced sample was peripheral blood, obtained in a trial of Ad26.COV2.S vaccine versus placebo. The chain employs TRBV6-2 or TRBV6-3 and TRBJ2-7, with D perhaps TRBD2 (5 bases). The CDR3 is CASSYSRDYEQYF. In DNA, the CDR3 is TGTGCCAGCAGTTACTCCCGGGACTACGAGCAGTACTTC.